A selection of T cell receptor beta chains follows, all from one sample in a study of blood T cells in healthy people across ages. TCRdb analysed the 5' RACE reads with MiXCR anew, one entry per CDR3 protein. The sample contains hundreds of thousands of distinct CDR3 sequences, just under 25% of which appear only once. These data were likewise used in another study, on T cells of mothers and their children.

Sequences were obtained from blood. The receptor source for this set is a boy aged 10-17 years in good health. Each CDR3 is given with its conserved first and last residue. D genes are given only for firm matches. The size field is filled for only some rows; it gives once, few, many or a size class.

abundance	v_gene	j_gene	d_gene	CDR3aa	CDR3nt
NA	TRBV29-1	TRBJ2-7	NA	CSVERTGGADGEQYF	TGCAGCGTTGAACGCACTGGCGGAGCGGACGGCGAGCAGTACTTC
few	TRBV7-9	TRBJ2-1	TRBD2	CASSLASGRSYNEQFF	TGTGCCAGCAGCTTAGCTAGCGGGAGATCCTACAATGAGCAGTTCTTC
NA	TRBV18	TRBJ2-7	TRBD2	CASSPPGGSRSYEQYF	TGTGCCAGCTCACCACCGGGAGGGAGTCGTTCCTACGAGCAGTACTTC
NA	TRBV4-2	TRBJ2-1	TRBD2	CASSEDPAGGSYNEQFF	TGTGCCAGCAGCGAAGATCCTGCGGGGGGTTCCTACAATGAGCAGTTCTTC
NA	TRBV4-3	TRBJ1-4	NA	CASSQERIEQGSGKLFF	TGCGCCAGCAGCCAAGAAAGAATCGAGCAGGGAAGTGGAAAACTGTTTTTT
once	TRBV2	TRBJ2-5	TRBD1	CASLDRVEETQYF	TGTGCCAGCCTAGACAGGGTGGAAGAGACCCAGTACTTC
NA	TRBV10-3	TRBJ1-6	NA	CAISDNNSPLHF	TGTGCCATCAGTGACAATAATTCACCCCTCCACTTT
NA	TRBV5-4	TRBJ2-2	NA	CASRSWGGIGELFF	TGTGCCAGCAGGTCGTGGGGGGGCATCGGGGAGCTGTTTTTT
few	TRBV7-2	TRBJ1-3	NA	CASSLDGGGNTIYF	TGTGCCAGCAGCTTAGATGGGGGCGGAAACACCATATATTTT
few	TRBV7-2	TRBJ2-7	NA	CASSASQAAQQEQYF	TGTGCCAGCAGCGCCTCCCAAGCGGCGCAACAGGAGCAGTACTTC
few	TRBV4-1	TRBJ2-4	TRBD2	CASSAGLAGGIAKNIQYF	TGCGCCAGCAGTGCTGGCCTAGCGGGAGGGATAGCCAAAAACATTCAGTACTTC
few	TRBV12-3/TRBV12-4	TRBJ2-7	NA	CASSFRMEGSSYEQYF	TGTGCCAGCAGTTTCCGGATGGAGGGGAGCTCCTACGAGCAGTACTTC
NA	TRBV4-1	TRBJ2-5	TRBD1	CASSQEPGQGAWETQYF	TGCGCCAGCAGCCAAGAACCTGGACAGGGGGCATGGGAGACCCAGTACTTC
NA	TRBV4-1	TRBJ2-1	TRBD2	CASSQVLGRVYNEQFF	TGCGCCAGCAGCCAAGTTCTCGGGAGGGTCTACAATGAGCAGTTCTTC
NA	TRBV11-3	TRBJ2-2	NA	CASSSRRGAAAGGELFF	TGTGCCAGCAGCTCGCGACGGGGGGCAGCCGCGGGCGGGGAGCTGTTTTTT
NA	TRBV12-3/TRBV12-4	TRBJ2-6	TRBD1	CASRRGQISGANVLTF	TGTGCCAGCAGACGGGGACAGATCTCTGGGGCCAACGTCCTGACTTTC
NA	TRBV5-1	TRBJ1-1	NA	CASSVNRAANTEAFF	TGCGCCAGCAGCGTCAACCGGGCCGCGAACACTGAAGCTTTCTTT
few	TRBV6-6	TRBJ2-7	NA	CASSPHPRDGTYEQYF	TGTGCCAGCAGCCCACACCCGCGGGACGGAACCTACGAGCAGTACTTC
NA	TRBV7-9	TRBJ2-1	TRBD2	CASSYSSGRLYEQFF	TGTGCCAGCAGCTACTCTAGCGGGAGGCTCTATGAGCAGTTCTTC
NA	TRBV11-2	TRBJ2-7	NA	CAVGGWLWYEQYF	TGTGCAGTTGGAGGGTGGCTCTGGTACGAGCAGTACTTC
few	TRBV3-1	TRBJ1-5	NA	CASSFGSQPQHF	TGTGCCAGCAGCTTCGGATCCCAGCCCCAGCATTTT
NA	TRBV20-1	TRBJ1-1	NA	CSASRTGNTEAFF	TGCAGTGCTAGTCGGACGGGGAACACTGAAGCTTTCTTT
NA	TRBV5-1	TRBJ2-3	TRBD2	CASSSSGLAAPREDTQYF	TGCGCCAGCAGCTCCTCGGGACTAGCGGCCCCAAGGGAAGATACGCAGTATTTT
NA	TRBV2	TRBJ2-7	NA	CASRSMRYEQYF	TGTGCCAGCAGATCGATGAGGTACGAGCAGTACTTC
NA	TRBV11-3	TRBJ1-1	NA	CASSTRKPGTNTEAFF	TGTGCCAGCAGCACTAGGAAGCCGGGGACGAACACTGAAGCTTTCTTT
few	TRBV4-1	TRBJ2-4	NA	CASSQLGLAKNIQYF	TGCGCCAGCAGCCAATTGGGACTAGCCAAAAACATTCAGTACTTC